This T cell receptor beta chain was profiled in a study of control samples from healthy donors and cancer patients. TCRdb's table, derived via immunoSEQ multiplex PCR, lists solely in-frame clones and lacks some. The sample has 150,000 or so clones, about 94% seen once; the top ten hold 0.68%. This CDR3 spans 15 amino acids. Per the germline V gene, CDR1 is MDHEN and CDR2 is SYDVKM. V lost 8 bases and J lost 2, with 16 bases in between. The sample holds one count of this clone. The sequenced sample was blood. This TCR was recovered from a woman aged 25-40 years in good health. The chain uses TRBV28 and TRBJ1-5; no reliable D call. Written as DNA, the CDR3 is TGTGCCAGCTTGCTCCTTACCGGGGGCAATCAGCCCCAGCATTTT. It specifies CASLLLTGGNQPQHF.